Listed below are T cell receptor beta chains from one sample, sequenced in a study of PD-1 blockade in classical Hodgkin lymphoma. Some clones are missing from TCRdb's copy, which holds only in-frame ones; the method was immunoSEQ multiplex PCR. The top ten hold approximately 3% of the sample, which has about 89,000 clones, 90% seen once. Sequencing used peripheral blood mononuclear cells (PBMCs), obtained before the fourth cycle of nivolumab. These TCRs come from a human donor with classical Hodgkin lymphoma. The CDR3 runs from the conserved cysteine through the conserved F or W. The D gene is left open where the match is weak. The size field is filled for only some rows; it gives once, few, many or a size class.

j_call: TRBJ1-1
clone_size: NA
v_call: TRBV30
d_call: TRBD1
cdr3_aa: CAWRTGVLNTEAFF
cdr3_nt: TGTGCCTGGAGGACAGGGGTTCTGAACACTGAAGCTTTCTTT

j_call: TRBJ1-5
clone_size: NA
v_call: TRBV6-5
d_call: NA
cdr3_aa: CASGDRYSNQPQHF
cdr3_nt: TGTGCCAGCGGCGACAGATATAGCAATCAGCCCCAGCATTTT

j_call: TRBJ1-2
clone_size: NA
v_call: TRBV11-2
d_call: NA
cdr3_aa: CASSLAGYGYTF
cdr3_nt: TGTGCCAGCAGCTTAGCGGGTTATGGCTACACCTTC

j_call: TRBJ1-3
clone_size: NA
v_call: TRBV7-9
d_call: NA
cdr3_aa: CASSPTVPSGNTIYF
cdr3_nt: TGTGCCAGCAGCCCGACGGTCCCCTCTGGAAACACCATATATTTT

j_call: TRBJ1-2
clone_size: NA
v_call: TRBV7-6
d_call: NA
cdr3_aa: CASSYTENYGYTF
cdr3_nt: TGTGCCAGCAGCTACACGGAAAACTATGGCTACACCTTC

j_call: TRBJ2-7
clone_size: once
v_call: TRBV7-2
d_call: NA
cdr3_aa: CASSLRAAYEQYF
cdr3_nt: TGTGCCAGCAGCTTAAGGGCTGCCTACGAGCAGTACTTC

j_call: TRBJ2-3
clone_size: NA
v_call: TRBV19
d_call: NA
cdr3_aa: CASSSSPGQTDTQYF
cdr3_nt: TGTGCCAGTAGTTCCTCCCCCGGGCAGACAGATACGCAGTATTTT

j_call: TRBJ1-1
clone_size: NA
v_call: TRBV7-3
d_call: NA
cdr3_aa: CASSSQGGTEAFF
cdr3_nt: TGTGCCAGCAGCTCGCAGGGAGGCACTGAAGCTTTCTTT

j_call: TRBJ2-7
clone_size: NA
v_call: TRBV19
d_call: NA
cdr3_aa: CASSIDAEYEQYF
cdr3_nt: TGTGCCAGTAGTATAGACGCTGAATACGAGCAGTACTTC

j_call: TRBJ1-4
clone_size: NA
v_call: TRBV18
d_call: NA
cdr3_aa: CASSPPGRGLEKLFF
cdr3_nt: TGTGCCAGCTCACCACCGGGCAGGGGATTGGAAAAACTGTTTTTT

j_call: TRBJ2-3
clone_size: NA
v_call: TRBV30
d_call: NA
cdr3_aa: CAWWSTTDTQYF
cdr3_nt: TGTGCCTGGTGGTCCACCACAGATACGCAGTATTTT

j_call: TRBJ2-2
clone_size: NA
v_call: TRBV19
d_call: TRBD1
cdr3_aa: CASSIIKKMGRGYTGELFF
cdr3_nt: TGTGCCAGTAGTATAATCAAAAAAATGGGCAGGGGGTACACCGGGGAGCTGTTTTTT

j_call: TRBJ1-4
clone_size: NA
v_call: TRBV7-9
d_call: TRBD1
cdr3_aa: CASSMGTAEKLFF
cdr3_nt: TGTGCCAGCAGCATGGGGACAGCTGAAAAACTGTTTTTT

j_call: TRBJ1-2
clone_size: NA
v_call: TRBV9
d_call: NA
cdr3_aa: CASSVAGAWGGYTF
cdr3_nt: TGTGCCAGCAGCGTAGCTGGGGCGTGGGGTGGCTACACCTTC

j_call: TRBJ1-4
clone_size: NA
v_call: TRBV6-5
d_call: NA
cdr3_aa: CASSYHIRGGEKLFF
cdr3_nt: TGTGCCAGCAGTTATCATATCCGAGGAGGTGAAAAACTGTTTTTT

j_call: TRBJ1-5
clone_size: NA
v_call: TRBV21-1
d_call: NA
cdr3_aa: CASSKKTLGGNQPQHF
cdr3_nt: TGTGCCAGCAGCAAAAAAACACTTGGGGGTAATCAGCCCCAGCATTTT

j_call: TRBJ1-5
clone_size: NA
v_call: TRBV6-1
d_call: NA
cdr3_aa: CASMMRLDGNQPQHF
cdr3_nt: TGTGCCAGCATGATGCGTCTAGATGGCAATCAGCCCCAGCATTTT

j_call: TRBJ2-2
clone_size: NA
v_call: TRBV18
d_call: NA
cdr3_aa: CATSPRGPETGELFF
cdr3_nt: TGTGCCACCTCCCCCAGGGGACCGGAGACCGGGGAGCTGTTTTTT

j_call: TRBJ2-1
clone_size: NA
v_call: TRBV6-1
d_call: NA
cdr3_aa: CASSEFGARWDEQFF
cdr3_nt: TGTGCCAGCAGTGAATTCGGGGCCCGGTGGGATGAGCAGTTCTTC

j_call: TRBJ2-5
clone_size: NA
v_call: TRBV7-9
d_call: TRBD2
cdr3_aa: CASSPPGLAGAETQYF
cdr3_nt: TGTGCCAGCAGCCCCCCAGGACTAGCGGGGGCGGAGACCCAGTACTTC

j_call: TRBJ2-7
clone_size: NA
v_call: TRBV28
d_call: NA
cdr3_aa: CASSHLQGIYSYEQYF
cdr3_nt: TGTGCCAGCAGTCACTTACAGGGTATCTACTCCTACGAGCAGTACTTC

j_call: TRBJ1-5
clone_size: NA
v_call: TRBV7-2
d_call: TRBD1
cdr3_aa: CASSLAGTVSNQPQHF
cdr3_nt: TGTGCCAGCAGCTTAGCGGGGACAGTGAGCAATCAGCCCCAGCATTTT

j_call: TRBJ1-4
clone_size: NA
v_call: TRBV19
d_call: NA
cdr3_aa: CASIQPGSTNEKLFF
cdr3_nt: TGTGCCAGTATTCAACCTGGGAGCACTAATGAAAAACTGTTTTTT

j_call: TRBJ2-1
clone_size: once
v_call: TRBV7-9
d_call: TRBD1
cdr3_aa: CASSLTGVVYEQFF
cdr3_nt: TGTGCCAGCAGCTTAACAGGGGTCGTATATGAGCAGTTCTTC

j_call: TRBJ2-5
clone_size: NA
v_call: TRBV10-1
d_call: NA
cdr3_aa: CASSESNAGKETQYF
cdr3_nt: TGCGCCAGCAGTGAGTCGAATGCCGGTAAAGAGACCCAGTACTTC

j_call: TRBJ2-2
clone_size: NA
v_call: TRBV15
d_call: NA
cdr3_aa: CATSRDWTTNTGELFF
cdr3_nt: TGTGCCACCAGCAGAGATTGGACCACGAACACCGGGGAGCTGTTTTTT

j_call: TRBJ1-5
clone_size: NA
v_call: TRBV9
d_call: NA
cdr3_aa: CASSPRLSNQPQHF
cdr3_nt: TGTGCCAGCAGCCCTAGGCTAAGCAATCAGCCCCAGCATTTT

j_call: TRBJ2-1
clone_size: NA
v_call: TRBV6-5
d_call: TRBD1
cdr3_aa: CASTRPGGVHEQFF
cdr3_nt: TGTGCCAGCACCCGGCCAGGGGGTGTTCATGAGCAGTTCTTC

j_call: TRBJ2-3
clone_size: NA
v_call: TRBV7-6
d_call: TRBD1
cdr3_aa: CASSLAGQSTHNTDTQYF
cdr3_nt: TGTGCCAGCAGCTTAGCGGGACAGTCCACACACAACACAGATACGCAGTATTTT

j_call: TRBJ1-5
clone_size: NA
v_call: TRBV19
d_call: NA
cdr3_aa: CASNPGYSNQPQHF
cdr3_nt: TGTGCCAGTAATCCCGGGTATAGCAATCAGCCCCAGCATTTT

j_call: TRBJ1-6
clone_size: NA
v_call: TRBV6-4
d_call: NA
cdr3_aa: CASSVSGAANSPLHF
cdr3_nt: TGTGCCAGCAGTGTCTCAGGGGCGGCCAATTCACCCCTCCACTTT

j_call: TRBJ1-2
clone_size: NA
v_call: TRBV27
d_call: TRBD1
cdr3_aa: CASSLTGGYGYTF
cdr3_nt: TGTGCCAGCAGTCTAACAGGGGGCTATGGCTACACCTTC

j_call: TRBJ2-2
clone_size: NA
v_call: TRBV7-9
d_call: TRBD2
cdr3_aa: CASSVPSGGPSGELFF
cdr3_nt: TGTGCCAGCAGCGTCCCTAGCGGGGGGCCTTCCGGGGAGCTGTTTTTT

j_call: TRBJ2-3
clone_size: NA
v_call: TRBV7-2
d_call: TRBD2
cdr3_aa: CASSPSGGDADTQYF
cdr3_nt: TGTGCCAGCAGCCCGAGCGGGGGGGACGCAGATACGCAGTATTTT

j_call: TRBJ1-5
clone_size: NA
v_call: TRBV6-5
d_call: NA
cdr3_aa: CASSPNVGFPQPQHF
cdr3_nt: TGTGCCAGCAGTCCGAACGTAGGATTTCCGCAGCCCCAGCATTTT

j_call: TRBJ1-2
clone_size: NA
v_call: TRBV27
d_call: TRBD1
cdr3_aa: CASGSGQGYGYTF
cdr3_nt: TGTGCCAGCGGAAGCGGACAGGGCTATGGCTACACCTTC

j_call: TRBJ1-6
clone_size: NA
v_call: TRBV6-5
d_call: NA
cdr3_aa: CASGLGTGTSPLHF
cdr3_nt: TGTGCCAGCGGCCTAGGTACAGGGACTTCACCCCTCCACTTT

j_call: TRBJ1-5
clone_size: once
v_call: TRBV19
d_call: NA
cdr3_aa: CASTTGHYSNQPQHF
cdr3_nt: TGTGCCAGTACTACAGGGCACTATAGCAATCAGCCCCAGCATTTT

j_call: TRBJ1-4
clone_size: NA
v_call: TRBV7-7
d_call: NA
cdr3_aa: CASSLGRGPNEKLFF
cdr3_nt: TGTGCCAGCAGCTTGGGACGGGGTCCGAATGAAAAACTGTTTTTT

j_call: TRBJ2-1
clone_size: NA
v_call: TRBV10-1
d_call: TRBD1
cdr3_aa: CASSEDRGSPHNEQFF
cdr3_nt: TGCGCCAGCAGTGAGGACAGGGGAAGCCCCCACAATGAGCAGTTCTTC

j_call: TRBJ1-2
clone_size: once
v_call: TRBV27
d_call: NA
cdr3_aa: CASSPQLHGPLNYGYTF
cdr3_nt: TGTGCCAGCAGCCCACAACTGCACGGCCCTCTTAACTATGGCTACACCTTC

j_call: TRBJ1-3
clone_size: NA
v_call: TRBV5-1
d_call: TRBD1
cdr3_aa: CASSLAGQGAGNTIYF
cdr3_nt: TGCGCCAGCAGCTTGGCGGGACAGGGGGCCGGAAACACCATATATTTT

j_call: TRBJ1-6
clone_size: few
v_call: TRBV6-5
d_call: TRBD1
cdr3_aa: CASGPGQGNSPLHF
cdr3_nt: TGTGCCAGCGGCCCGGGACAGGGTAATTCACCCCTCCACTTT

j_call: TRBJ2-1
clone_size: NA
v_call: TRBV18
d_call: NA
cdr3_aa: CASSFTSLLATVLYNEQFF
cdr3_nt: TGTGCCAGCTCCTTTACTAGCTTGTTAGCTACCGTCCTTTACAATGAGCAGTTCTTC

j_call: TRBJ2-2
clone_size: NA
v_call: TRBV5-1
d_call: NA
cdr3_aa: CASSLETTNTGELFF
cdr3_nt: TGCGCCAGCAGCTTGGAGACAACGAACACCGGGGAGCTGTTTTTT

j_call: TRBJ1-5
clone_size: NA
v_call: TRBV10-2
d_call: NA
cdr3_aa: CASSDYRVQPQHF
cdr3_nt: TGCGCCAGCTCAGATTACAGGGTTCAGCCCCAGCATTTT

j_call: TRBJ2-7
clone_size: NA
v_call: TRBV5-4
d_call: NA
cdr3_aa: CASSLFTATYEQYF
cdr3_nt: TGTGCCAGCAGCTTGTTCACAGCCACCTACGAGCAGTACTTC

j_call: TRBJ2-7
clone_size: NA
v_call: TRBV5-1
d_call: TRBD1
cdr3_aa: CASSLEPTGTGFVEQYF
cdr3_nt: TGCGCCAGCAGCTTGGAACCCACCGGGACAGGGTTTGTTGAGCAGTACTTC

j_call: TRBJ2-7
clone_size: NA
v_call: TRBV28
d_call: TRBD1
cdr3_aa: CASSPGTGVEYF
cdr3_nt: TGTGCCAGCAGTCCCGGGACAGGGGTTGAGTACTTC

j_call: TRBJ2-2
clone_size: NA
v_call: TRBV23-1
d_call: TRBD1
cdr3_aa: CASSHPGQGLIGELFF
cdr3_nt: TGCGCCAGCAGTCATCCGGGACAGGGGTTGATCGGGGAGCTGTTTTTT

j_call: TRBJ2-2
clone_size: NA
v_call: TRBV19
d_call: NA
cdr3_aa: CASSAGVSTGELFF
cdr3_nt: TGTGCCAGTAGTGCTGGGGTGAGCACCGGGGAGCTGTTTTTT

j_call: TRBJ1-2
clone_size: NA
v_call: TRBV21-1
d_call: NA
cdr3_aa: CASSTPGMYGYTF
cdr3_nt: TGTGCCAGCAGCACGCCGGGGATGTATGGCTACACCTTC

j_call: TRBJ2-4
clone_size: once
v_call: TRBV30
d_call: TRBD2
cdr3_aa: CAWRDTLLAGNIQYF
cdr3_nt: TGTGCCTGGAGAGATACCCTCCTAGCGGGAAACATTCAGTACTTC

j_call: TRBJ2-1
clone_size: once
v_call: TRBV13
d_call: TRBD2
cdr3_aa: CASSSRTSGGFFEQFF
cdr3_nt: TGTGCCAGCAGCTCCCGGACTAGCGGGGGGTTTTTTGAGCAGTTCTTC

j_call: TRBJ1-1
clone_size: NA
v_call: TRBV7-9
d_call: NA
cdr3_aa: CASNPASAFF
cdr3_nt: TGTGCCAGCAACCCGGCCAGCGCTTTCTTT